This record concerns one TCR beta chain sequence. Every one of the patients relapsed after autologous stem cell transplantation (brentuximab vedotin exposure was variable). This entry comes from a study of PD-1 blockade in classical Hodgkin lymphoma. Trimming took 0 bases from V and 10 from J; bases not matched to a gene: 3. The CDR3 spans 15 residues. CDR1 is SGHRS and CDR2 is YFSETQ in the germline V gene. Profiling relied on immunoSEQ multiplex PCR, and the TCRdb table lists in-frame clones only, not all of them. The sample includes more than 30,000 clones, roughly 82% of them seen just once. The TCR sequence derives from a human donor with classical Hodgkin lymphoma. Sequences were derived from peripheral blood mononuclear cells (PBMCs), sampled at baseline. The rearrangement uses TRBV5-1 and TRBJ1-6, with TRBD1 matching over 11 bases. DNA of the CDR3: TGCGCCAGCAGCTTGGATCGGACAGGGGGCTCACCCCTCCACTTT. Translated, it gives CASSLDRTGGSPLHF.